The sequence of this T cell receptor (beta chain) was determined in a study of vaccination and CD4 T cells after COVID-19. As for treatment: approximately nine-day PBMC culture with coronavirus spike peptide pools or control peptides (ViraFEST assay). ViraFEST expanded antigen-specific T cells with peptide pools, then sequenced TCRs. All positive PCR tests were dated between March and December 2020, predating US Alpha, Beta and Delta variants. About this clonotype: The antigen remains unidentified.

The Oncomine TCR Beta short-read assay was applied to DNA of cultured CD4+ T cells. TCRdb analysed the PCR reads with MiXCR anew, one entry per CDR3 protein. The sample contains fewer than 9,000 distinct CDR3 sequences, around 72% of which appear only once. V gave up 1 base and J gave up 1 base, with 7 bases separating them. Per germline, CDR1 SQVTM and CDR2 ANQGSEA. The CDR3 is made up of 13 amino acids. The receptor comes from a human donor who had recovered from COVID-19. The sample consisted of CD4+ T cells from blood, cultured in vitro. The chain employs TRBV29-1 and TRBJ1-1; D is uncertain. Written as DNA, the CDR3 is TGCAGCGTTGAAGGAGTGGGGAACACTGAAGCTTTCTTT. Its translation: CSVEGVGNTEAFF.